This TCR beta chain was captured by sequencing in a study of T cells in Graves' hyperthyroidism and ophthalmopathy. This clonotype was seen a handful of times. Per the germline V gene, CDR1 is MDHEN and CDR2 is SYDVKM. CDR3 length: 16 amino acids. V shed 6 bases and J shed 3 bases, with 19 bases lying between them. From RNA transcripts, TCR beta CDR3 regions were amplified. An initial round of RT-PCR targeting the TCR CDR3 relied on the HTBI primer set. In TCRdb, the multiplex PCR reads were re-called with MiXCR into one record per CDR3 protein. Here the sample spans about 130,000 distinct CDR3 sequences, approximately 20% being singletons.

The clonotype originates from a woman aged 45-60 years with Graves' hyperthyroidism that later progressed to Graves' ophthalmopathy. The sample was blood. The V and J genes are TRBV28 and TRBJ2-3; D remains ambiguous. The DNA of the CDR3 is TGTGCCAGCAGAGCCACTGTGTGGGGTAGGACAGATACGCAGTATTTT. Its translation: CASRATVWGRTDTQYF.